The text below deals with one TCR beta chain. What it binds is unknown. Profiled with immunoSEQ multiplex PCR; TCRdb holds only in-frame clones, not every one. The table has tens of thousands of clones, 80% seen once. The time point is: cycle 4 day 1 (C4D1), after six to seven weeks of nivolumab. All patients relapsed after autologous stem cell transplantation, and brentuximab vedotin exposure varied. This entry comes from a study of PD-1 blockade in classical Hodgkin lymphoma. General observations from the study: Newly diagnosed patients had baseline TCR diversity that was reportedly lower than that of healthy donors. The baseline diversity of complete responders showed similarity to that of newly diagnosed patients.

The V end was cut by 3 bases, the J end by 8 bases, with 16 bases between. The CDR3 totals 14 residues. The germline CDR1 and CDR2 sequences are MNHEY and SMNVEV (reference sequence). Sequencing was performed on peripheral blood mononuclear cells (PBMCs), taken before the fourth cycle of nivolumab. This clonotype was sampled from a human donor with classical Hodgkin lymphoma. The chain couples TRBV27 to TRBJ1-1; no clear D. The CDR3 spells CASSFPPPGSEAFF. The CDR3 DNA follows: TGTGCCAGCAGTTTCCCCCCCCCGGGCTCAGAAGCTTTCTTT.